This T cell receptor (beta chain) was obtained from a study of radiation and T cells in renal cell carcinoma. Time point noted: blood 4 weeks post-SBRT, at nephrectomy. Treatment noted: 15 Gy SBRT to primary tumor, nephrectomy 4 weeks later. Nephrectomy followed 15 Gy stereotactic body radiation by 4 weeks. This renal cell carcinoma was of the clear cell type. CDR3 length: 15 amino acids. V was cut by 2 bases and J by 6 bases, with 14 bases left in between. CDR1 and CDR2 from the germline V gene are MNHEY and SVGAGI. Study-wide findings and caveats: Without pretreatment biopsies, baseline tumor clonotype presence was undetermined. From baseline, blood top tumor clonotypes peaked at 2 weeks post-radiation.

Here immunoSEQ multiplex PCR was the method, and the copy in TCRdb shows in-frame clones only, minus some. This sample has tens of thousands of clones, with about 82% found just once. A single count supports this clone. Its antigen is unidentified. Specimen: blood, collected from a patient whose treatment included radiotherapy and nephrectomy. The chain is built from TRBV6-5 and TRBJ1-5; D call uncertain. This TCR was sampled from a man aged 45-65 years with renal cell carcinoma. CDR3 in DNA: TGTGCCAGCAGTTACGCGTACGACGGCGGTCAGCCCCAGCATTTT. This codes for CASSYAYDGGQPQHF.